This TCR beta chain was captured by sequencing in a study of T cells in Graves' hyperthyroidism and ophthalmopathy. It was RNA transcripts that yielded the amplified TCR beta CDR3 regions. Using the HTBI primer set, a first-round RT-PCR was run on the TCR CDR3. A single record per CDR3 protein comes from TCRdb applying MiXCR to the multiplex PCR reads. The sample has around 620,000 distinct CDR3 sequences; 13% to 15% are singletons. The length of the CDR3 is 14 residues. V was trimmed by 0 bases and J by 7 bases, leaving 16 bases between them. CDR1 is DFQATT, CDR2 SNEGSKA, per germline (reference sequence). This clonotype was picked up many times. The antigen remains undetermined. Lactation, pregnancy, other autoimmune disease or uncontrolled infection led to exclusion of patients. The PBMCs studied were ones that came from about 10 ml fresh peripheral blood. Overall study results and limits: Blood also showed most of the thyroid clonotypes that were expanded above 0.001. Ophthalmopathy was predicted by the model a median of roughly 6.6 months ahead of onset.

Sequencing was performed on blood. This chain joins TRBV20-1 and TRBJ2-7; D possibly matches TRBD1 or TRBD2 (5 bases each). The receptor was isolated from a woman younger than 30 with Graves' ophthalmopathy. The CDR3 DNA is TGCAGTGCTAGAGATCTTAAGGGGACGGGGGAGCAGTACTTC. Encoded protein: CSARDLKGTGEQYF.